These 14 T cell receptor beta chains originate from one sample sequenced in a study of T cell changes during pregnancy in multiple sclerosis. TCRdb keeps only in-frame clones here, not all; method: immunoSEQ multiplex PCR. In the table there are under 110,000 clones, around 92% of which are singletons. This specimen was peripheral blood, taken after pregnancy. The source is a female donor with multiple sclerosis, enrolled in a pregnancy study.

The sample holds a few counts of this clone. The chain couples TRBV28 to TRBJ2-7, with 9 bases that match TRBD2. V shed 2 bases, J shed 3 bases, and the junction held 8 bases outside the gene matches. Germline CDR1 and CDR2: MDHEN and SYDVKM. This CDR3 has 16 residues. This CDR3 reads CASSLGRAGGSYEQYF. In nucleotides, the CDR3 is TGTGCCAGCAGTTTAGGACGAGCGGGAGGTAGCTACGAGCAGTACTTC. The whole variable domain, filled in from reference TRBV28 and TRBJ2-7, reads DVKVTQSSRYLVKRTGEKVFLECVQDMDHENMFWYRQDPGLGLRLIYFSYDVKMKEKGDIPEGYSVSREKKERFSLILESASTNQTSMYLCASSLGRAGGSYEQYFGPGTRLTVT.

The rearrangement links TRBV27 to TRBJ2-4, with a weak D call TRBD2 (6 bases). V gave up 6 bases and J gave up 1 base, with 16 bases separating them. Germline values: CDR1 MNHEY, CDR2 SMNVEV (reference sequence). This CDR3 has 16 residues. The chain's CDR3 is CASRPIGRGAKNIQYF. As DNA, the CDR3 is TGTGCCAGCAGGCCAATCGGACGGGGGGCCAAAAACATTCAGTACTTC.

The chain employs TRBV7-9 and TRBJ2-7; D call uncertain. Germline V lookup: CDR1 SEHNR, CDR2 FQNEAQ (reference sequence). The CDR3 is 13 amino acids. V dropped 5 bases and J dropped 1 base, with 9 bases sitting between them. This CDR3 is CASSPAVSYEQYF. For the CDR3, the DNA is TGTGCCAGCAGCCCCGCAGTTTCCTACGAGCAGTACTTC.

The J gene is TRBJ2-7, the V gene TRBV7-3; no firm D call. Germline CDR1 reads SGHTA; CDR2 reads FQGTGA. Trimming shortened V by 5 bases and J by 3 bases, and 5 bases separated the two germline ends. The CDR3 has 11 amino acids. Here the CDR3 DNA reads TGTGCCAGCAGCCCCCTCTACGAGCAGTACTTC. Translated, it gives CASSPLYEQYF.

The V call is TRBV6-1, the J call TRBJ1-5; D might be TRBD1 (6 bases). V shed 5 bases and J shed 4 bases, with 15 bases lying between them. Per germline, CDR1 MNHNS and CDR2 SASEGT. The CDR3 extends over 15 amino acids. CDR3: CASSLGQGRNQPQHF. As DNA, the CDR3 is TGTGCCAGCAGTTTGGGGCAGGGGAGAAATCAGCCCCAGCATTTT.

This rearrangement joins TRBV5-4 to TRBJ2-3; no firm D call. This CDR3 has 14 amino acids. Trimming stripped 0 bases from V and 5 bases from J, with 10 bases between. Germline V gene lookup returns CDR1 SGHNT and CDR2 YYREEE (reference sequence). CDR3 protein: CASSLAGTKDTQYF. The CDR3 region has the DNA TGTGCCAGCAGCTTGGCGGGTACTAAAGATACGCAGTATTTT.

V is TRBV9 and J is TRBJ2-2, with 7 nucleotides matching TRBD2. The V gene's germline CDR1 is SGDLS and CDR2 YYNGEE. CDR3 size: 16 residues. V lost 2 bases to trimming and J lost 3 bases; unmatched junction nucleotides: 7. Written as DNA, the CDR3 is TGTGCCAGCAGCGTTTCGGGAGGCAGTGACACCGGGGAGCTGTTTTTT. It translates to CASSVSGGSDTGELFF.

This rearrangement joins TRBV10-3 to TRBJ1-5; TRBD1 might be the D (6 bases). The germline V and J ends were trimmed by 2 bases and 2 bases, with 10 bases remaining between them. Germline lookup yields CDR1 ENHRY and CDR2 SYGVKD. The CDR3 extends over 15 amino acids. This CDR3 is CAISEEPGGNQPQHF. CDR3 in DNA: TGTGCCATCAGTGAGGAGCCAGGGGGCAATCAGCCCCAGCATTTT.

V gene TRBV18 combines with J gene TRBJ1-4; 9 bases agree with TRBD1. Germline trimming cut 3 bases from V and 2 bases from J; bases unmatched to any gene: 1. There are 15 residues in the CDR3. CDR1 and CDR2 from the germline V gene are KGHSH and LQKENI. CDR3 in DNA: TGTGCCAGCTCACCCGACAGGGGGACTAATGAAAAACTGTTTTTT. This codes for CASSPDRGTNEKLFF.

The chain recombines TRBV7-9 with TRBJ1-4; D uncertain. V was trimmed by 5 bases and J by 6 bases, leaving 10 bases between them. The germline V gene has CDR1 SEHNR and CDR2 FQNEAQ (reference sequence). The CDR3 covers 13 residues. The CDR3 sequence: CASSVRVYEKLFF. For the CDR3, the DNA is TGTGCCAGCAGCGTCCGCGTTTATGAAAAACTGTTTTTT.

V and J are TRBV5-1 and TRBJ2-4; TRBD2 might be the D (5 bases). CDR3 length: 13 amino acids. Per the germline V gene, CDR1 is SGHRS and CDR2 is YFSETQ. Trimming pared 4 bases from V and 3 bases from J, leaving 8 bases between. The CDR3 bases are TGCGCCAGCAGCACCGGGGACAAAAACATTCAGTACTTC. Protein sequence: CASSTGDKNIQYF. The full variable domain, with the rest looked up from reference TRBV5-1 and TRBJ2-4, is KAGVTQTPRYLIKTRGQQVTLSCSPISGHRSVSWYQQTPGQGLQFLFEYFSETQRNKGNFPGRFSGRQFSNSRSEMNVSTLELGDSALYLCASSTGDKNIQYFGAGTRLSVL.

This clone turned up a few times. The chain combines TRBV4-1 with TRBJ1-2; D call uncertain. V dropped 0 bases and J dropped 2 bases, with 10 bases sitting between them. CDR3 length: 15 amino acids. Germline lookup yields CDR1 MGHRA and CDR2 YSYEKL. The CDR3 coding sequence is TGCGCCAGCAGCCAAGATCTACAGCGGAACTATGGCTACACCTTC. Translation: CASSQDLQRNYGYTF.

The CDR3 protein is CASRAAADTQYF. DNA for the CDR3: TGCGCCAGCAGAGCAGCGGCAGATACGCAGTATTTT. The chain carries TRBV5-1 and TRBJ2-3; possibly TRBD2 for D (5 bases). The V end was cut by 5 bases, the J end by 4 bases, with 8 bases between. Germline V gene lookup returns CDR1 SGHRS and CDR2 YFSETQ. CDR3 length equals 12 residues. Combining the CDR3 with reference TRBV5-1 and TRBJ2-3 gives the whole variable domain KAGVTQTPRYLIKTRGQQVTLSCSPISGHRSVSWYQQTPGQGLQFLFEYFSETQRNKGNFPGRFSGRQFSNSRSEMNVSTLELGDSALYLCASRAAADTQYFGPGTRLTVL.

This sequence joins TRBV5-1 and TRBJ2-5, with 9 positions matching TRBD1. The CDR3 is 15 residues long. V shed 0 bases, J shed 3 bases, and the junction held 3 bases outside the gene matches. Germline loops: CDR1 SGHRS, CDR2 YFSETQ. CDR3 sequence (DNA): TGCGCCAGCAGCTTGGAGGGACAGGGTGAAGAGACCCAGTACTTC. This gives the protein CASSLEGQGEETQYF.